The T cell receptor beta chain under discussion was sequenced for a study of T cells after yellow fever vaccination. The CDR3 length is 12 residues. CDR1 is GTSNPN, CDR2 SVGIG, per germline (reference sequence). Trimming took 1 base from V and 6 from J, leaving 7 bases between them. TCRdb re-analysed the 5' RACE reads in MiXCR, keeping a single row per CDR3 protein. The data contain more than 110,000 distinct CDR3 sequences, about 6.9% of them singletons. The sample here was CD4+ T cells sorted from PBMCs, taken 10 days after the yellow fever booster vaccination. V and J are TRBV30 and TRBJ2-1; D is undetermined. The clonotype originates from a man aged 25 to 40 who received the YFV17D yellow fever vaccine. This CDR3 reads CAWSAPLNEQFF. CDR3 DNA: TGTGCCTGGAGTGCCCCCCTCAATGAGCAGTTCTTC.